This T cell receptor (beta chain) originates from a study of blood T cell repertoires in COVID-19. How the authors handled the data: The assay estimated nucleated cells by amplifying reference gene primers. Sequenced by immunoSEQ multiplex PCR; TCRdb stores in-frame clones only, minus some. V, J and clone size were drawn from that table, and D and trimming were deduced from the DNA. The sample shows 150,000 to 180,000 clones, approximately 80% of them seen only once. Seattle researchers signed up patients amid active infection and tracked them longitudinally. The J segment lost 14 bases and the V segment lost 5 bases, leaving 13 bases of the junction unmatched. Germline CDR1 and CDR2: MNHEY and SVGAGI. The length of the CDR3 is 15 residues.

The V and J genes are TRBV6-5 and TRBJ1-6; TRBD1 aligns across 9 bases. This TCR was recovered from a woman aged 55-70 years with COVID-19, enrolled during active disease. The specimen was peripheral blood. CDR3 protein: CASSMGQGPLGALHF. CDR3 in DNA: TGTGCCAGCAGTATGGGACAGGGCCCACTTGGGGCCCTCCACTTT.